Detailed here is one T cell receptor (beta chain). The record originates from a study of response to subunit inactivated influenza vaccine. The CDR3 is 14 amino acids. The germline V gene has CDR1 MNHEY and CDR2 SMNVEV (reference sequence). V lost 2 bases and J lost 4, with 12 bases in between. A single record per CDR3 protein comes from TCRdb applying MiXCR to the RT-PCR reads. The sample shows around 600,000 distinct CDR3 sequences, about 11% of them seen only once. The same specimen was also included in a second study, on T cells expressing NK-cell markers. That source notes: Beta-chain TCR cDNA was generated via 5'RACE template switching with UMIs. Several experiments added an anti-gamma-delta TCR antibody to sort only alpha-beta TCR T cells. Top CD8+ clonotypes included the dominant CD3+CD56+NKG2C+ clonotypes in five to seven donors.

This receptor was taken from a middle-aged man who received an inactivated influenza vaccine. Sequences were derived from PBMCs from blood, sampled on the day of vaccination. This chain uses TRBV27 with TRBJ2-7; D might be TRBD1 (6 bases). The CDR3 DNA reads as TGTGCCAGCAGTTTAATGTCGCAGGGGTACGAGCAGTACTTC. Its translation is CASSLMSQGYEQYF.